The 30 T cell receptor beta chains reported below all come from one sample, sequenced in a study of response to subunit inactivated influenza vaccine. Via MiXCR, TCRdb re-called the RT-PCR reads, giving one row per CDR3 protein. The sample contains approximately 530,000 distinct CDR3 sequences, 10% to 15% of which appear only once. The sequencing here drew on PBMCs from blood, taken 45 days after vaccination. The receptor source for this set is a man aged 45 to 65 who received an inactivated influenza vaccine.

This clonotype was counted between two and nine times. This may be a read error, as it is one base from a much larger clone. Written as DNA, the CDR3 is TGTGCCAGCAGCCAAGAAGCCTACGAGCAGTACTTC. It translates to CASSQEAYEQYF. This sequence joins TRBV3-1 and TRBJ2-7; no clear D gene. Trimming shortened V by 0 bases and J by 2 bases, and 2 bases separated the two germline ends. This CDR3 is built from 12 residues. Germline V gene lookup returns CDR1 LGHDT and CDR2 YNNKEL (reference sequence).

The CDR3 loop reads CAISEIAVLSYNEQFF. The CDR3 region has the DNA TGTGCCATCAGTGAGATAGCGGTACTCTCCTACAATGAGCAGTTCTTC. V gene TRBV10-3 combines with J gene TRBJ2-1, with D perhaps TRBD2 (6 bases). This CDR3 is 16 amino acids long. Trimming cost V 2 bases and J 0 bases, with 11 bases left between them. The V gene's germline CDR1 is ENHRY and CDR2 SYGVKD.

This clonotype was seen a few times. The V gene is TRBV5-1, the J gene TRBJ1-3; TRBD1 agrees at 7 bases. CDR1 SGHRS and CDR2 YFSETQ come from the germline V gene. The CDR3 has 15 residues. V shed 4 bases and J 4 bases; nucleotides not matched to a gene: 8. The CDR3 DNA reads TGCGCCAGCAGCGACGGGGGACAGAGAGGAAACACCATATATTTT. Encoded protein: CASSDGGQRGNTIYF.

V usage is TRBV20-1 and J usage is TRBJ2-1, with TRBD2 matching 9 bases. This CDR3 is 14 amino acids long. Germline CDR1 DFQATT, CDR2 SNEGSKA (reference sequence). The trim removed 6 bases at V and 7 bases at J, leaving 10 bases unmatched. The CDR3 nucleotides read TGCAGTGCCCTTCTGCGGGGGGGTTGGAATGAGCAGTTCTTC. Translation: CSALLRGGWNEQFF.

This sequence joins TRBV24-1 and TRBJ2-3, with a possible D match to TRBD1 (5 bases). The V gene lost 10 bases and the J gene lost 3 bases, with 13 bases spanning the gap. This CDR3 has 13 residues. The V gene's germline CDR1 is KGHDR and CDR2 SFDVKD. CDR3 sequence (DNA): TGTGCCACTCAGCCTGGGGCTACAGATACGCAGTATTTT. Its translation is CATQPGATDTQYF.

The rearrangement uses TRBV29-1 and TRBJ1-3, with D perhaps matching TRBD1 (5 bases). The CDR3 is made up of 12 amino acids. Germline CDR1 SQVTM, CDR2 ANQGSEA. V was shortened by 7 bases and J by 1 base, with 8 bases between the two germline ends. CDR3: CSAGASGNTIYF. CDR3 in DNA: TGCAGCGCCGGGGCTTCTGGAAACACCATATATTTT.

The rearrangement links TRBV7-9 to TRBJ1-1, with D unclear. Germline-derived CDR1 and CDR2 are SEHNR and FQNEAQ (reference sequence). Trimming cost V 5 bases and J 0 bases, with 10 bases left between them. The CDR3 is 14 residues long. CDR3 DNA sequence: TGTGCCAGCAGCACCACGACACTGAACACTGAAGCTTTCTTT. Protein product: CASSTTTLNTEAFF.

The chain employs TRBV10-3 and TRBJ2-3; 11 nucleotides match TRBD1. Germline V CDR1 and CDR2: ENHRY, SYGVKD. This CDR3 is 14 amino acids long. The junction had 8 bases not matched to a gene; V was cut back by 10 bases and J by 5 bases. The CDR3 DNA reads TGTGCCACCCGGGACAGGGGGACTGGAGATACGCAGTATTTT. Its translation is CATRDRGTGDTQYF.

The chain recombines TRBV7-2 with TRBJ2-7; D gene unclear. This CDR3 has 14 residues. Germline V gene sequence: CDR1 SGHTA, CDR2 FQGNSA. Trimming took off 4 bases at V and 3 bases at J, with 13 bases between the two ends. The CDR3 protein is CASSSSPSFYEQYF. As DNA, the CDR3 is TGTGCCAGCAGCTCGTCGCCCTCCTTCTACGAGCAGTACTTC.

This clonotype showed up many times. CDR3 loop: CASSLAVSSNTEAFF. CDR3 bases: TGCGCCAGCAGCTTGGCGGTGTCGTCGAACACTGAAGCTTTCTTT. The chain employs TRBV5-1 and TRBJ1-1; no firm D call. Trimming left V 0 bases short and J 1 base short, with 10 bases between. There are 15 residues in the CDR3. CDR1 and CDR2 from the germline V gene are SGHRS and YFSETQ.

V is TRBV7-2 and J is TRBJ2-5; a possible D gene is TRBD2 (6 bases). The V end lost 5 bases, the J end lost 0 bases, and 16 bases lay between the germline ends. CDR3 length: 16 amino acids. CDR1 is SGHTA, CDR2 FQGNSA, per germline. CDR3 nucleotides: TGTGCCAGCAGCCGTCGACTAGGCCCGTACCAAGAGACCCAGTACTTC. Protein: CASSRRLGPYQETQYF.

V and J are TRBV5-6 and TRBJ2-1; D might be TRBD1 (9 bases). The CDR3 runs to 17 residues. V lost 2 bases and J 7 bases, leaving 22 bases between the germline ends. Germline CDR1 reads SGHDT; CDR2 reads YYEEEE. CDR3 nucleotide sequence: TGTGCCAGCAGCTTTTTCGCGGGGGGACAGGGCAGGAATGAGCAGTTCTTC. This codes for CASSFFAGGQGRNEQFF.

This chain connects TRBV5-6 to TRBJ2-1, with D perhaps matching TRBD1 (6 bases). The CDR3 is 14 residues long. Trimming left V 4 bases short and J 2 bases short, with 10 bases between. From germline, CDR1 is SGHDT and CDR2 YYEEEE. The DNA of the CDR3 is TGTGCCAGCAGCGCGCACAGGGCCTACAATGAGCAGTTCTTC. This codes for CASSAHRAYNEQFF.

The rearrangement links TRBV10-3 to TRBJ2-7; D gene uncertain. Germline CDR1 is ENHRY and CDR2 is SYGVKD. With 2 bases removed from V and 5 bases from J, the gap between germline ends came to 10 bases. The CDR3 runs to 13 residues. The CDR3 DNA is TGTGCCATCAGTGAGGTAGTTTCAAACGAGCAGTACTTC. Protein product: CAISEVVSNEQYF.

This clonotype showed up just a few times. The CDR3 DNA sequence: TGTGCCAGCTCACCCCTGGGACAGGTCCCTGGAAACACCATATATTTT. Residues: CASSPLGQVPGNTIYF. The V gene is TRBV18, the J gene TRBJ1-3; TRBD1 aligns across 8 bases. The CDR3 length is 16 residues. V lost 3 bases to trimming and J lost 2 bases; unmatched junction nucleotides: 6. From germline, CDR1 is KGHSH and CDR2 LQKENI. Drawing the rest from reference TRBV18 and TRBJ1-3, the complete variable domain is NAGVMQNPRHLVRRRGQEARLRCSPMKGHSHVYWYRQLPEEGLKFMVYLQKENIIDESGMPKERFSAEFPKEGPSILRIQQVVRGDSAAYFCASSPLGQVPGNTIYFGEGSWLTVV.

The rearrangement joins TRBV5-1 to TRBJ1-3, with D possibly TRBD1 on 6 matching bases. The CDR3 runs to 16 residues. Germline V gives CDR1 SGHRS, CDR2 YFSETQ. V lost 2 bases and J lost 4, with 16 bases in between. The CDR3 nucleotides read TGCGCCAGCAGCTTTTCCCCGACAGGACAAGGAAACACCATATATTTT. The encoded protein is CASSFSPTGQGNTIYF. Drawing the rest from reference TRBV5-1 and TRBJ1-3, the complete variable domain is KAGVTQTPRYLIKTRGQQVTLSCSPISGHRSVSWYQQTPGQGLQFLFEYFSETQRNKGNFPGRFSGRQFSNSRSEMNVSTLELGDSALYLCASSFSPTGQGNTIYFGEGSWLTVV.

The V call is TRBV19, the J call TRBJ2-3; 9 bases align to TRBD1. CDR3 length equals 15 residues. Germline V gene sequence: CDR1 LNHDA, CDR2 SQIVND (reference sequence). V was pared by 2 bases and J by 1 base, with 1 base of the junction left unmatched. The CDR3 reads CASSIWDRGTDTQYF. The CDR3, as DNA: TGTGCCAGTAGTATATGGGACAGGGGCACAGATACGCAGTATTTT. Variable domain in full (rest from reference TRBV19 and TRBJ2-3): DGGITQSPKYLFRKEGQNVTLSCEQNLNHDAMYWYRQDPGQGLRLIYYSQIVNDFQKGDIAEGYSVSREKKESFPLTVTSAQKNPTAFYLCASSIWDRGTDTQYFGPGTRLTVL.

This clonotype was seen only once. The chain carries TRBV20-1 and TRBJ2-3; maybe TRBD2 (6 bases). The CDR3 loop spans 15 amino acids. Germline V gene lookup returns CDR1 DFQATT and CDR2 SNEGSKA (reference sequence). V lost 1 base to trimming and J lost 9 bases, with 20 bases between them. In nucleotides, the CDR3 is TGCAGTGCTAGAGGGGCGGGGCTAGCTGACTACACGCAGTATTTT. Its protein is CSARGAGLADYTQYF.

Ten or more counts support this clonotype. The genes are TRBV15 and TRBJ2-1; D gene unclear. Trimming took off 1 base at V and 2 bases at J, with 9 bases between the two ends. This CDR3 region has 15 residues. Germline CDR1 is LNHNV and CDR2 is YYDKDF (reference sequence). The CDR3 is CATSRGDNPYNEQFF. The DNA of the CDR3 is TGTGCCACCAGCAGAGGGGATAACCCCTACAATGAGCAGTTCTTC. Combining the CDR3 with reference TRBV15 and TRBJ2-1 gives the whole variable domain DAMVIQNPRYQVTQFGKPVTLSCSQTLNHNVMYWYQQKSSQAPKLLFHYYDKDFNNEADTPDNFQSRRPNTSFCFLDIRSPGLGDTAMYLCATSRGDNPYNEQFFGPGTRLTVL.

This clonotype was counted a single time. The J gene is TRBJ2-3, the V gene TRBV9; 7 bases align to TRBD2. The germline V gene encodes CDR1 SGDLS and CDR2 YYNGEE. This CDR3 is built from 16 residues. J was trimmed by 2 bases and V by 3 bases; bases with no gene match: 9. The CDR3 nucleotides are TGTGCCAGCAGCGAAAGGGAGGGGAGCCTCACAGATACGCAGTATTTT. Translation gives CASSEREGSLTDTQYF. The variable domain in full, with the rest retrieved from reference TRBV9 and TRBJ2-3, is DSGVTQTPKHLITATGQRVTLRCSPRSGDLSVYWYQQSLDQGLQFLIQYYNGEERAKGNILERFSAQQFPDLHSELNLSSLELGDSALYFCASSEREGSLTDTQYFGPGTRLTVL.

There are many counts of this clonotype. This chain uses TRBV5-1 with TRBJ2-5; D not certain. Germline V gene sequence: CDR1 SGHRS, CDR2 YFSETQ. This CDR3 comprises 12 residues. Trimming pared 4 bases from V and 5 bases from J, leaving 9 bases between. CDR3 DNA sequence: TGCGCCAGCAGCCACCAGATGGAGACCCAGTACTTC. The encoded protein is CASSHQMETQYF.

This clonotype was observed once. CDR3 bases: TGTGCCAGCAGGCTTGGACAGGGGGCGCGTGGAGGCTACACCTTC. Translating it yields CASRLGQGARGGYTF. The rearrangement links TRBV27 to TRBJ1-2, with 11 nucleotides matching TRBD1. Unmatched junction bases numbered 11, after V lost 6 bases and J lost 8 bases. CDR1 is MNHEY, CDR2 SMNVEV, per germline (reference sequence). This CDR3 comprises 15 residues.

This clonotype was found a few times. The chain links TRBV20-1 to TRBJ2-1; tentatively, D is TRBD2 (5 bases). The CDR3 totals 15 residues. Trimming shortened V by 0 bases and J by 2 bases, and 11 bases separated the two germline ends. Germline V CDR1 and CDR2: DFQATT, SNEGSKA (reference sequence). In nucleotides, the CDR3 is TGCAGTGCTAGAGATCGGGGTAGCGCCTACAATGAGCAGTTCTTC. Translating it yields CSARDRGSAYNEQFF.

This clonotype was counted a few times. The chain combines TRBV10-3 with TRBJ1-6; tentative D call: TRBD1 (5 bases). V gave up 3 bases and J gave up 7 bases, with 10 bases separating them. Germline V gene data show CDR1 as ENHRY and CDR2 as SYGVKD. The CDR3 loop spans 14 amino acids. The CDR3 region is CAISESGRNSPLHF. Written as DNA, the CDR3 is TGTGCCATCAGTGAATCAGGGCGCAATTCACCCCTCCACTTT.

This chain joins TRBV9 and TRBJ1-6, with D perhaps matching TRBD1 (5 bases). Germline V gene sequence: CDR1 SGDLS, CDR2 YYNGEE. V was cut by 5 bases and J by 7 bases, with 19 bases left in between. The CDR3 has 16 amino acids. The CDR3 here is CASSPRGQGPNSPLHF. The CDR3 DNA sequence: TGTGCCAGCAGTCCAAGAGGGCAGGGACCGAATTCACCCCTCCACTTT.

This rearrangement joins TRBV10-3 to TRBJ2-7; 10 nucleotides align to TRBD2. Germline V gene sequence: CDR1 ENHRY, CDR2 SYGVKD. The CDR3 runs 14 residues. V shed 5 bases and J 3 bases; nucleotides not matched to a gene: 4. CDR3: CAISPSGGGYEQYF. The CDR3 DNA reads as TGTGCCATCAGTCCTAGCGGGGGAGGCTACGAGCAGTACTTC.

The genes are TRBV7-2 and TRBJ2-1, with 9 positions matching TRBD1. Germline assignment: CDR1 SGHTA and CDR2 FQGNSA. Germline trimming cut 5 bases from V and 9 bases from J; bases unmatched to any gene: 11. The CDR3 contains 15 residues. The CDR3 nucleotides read TGTGCCAGCAGCGGACCGGGACAGGGAGGAGCTGAGCAGTTCTTC. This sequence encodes CASSGPGQGGAEQFF.

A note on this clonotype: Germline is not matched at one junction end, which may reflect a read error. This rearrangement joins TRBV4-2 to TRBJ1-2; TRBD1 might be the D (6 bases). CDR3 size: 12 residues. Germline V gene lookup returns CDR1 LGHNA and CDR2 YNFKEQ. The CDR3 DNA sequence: TGTGCCAGCAGCCAAGATGGGGGCCAGCTAGAATTC. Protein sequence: CASSQDGGQLEF.

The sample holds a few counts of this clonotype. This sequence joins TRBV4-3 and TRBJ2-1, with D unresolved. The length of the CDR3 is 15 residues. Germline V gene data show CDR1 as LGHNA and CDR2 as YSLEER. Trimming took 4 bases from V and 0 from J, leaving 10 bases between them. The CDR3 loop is CASSREVRSYNEQFF. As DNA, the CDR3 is TGCGCCAGCAGCCGAGAGGTTCGCTCCTACAATGAGCAGTTCTTC.

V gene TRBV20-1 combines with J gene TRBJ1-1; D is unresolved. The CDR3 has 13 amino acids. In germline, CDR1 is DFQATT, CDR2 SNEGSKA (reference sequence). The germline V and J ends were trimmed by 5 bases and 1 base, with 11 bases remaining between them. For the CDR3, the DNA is TGCAGTGCTTCCAGGACGGCGAACACTGAAGCTTTCTTT. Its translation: CSASRTANTEAFF.